Each of the 4 T cell receptor beta chains below was sequenced from the same sample in a study of CD8 T cells in Susac syndrome. An input of roughly 0.45 to 1 ug of RNA was subjected to reverse transcription using random hexamers. Each CDR3 protein gets one entry after TCRdb re-called the immunoSEQ multiplex PCR reads with MiXCR. The data contain 100,000 to 150,000 distinct CDR3 sequences, about 95% of them seen just once; the ten biggest clones take up over 0.2%. The specimen sequenced was CD8+ T cells from PBMCs. The receptors were gathered from a human donor with Susac syndrome.

This rearrangement joins TRBV5-6 to TRBJ2-1; 8 bases are shared with TRBD2. The germline V gene has CDR1 SGHDT and CDR2 YYEEEE. Losses at the gene ends were 0 bases for V and 7 bases for J; bases not matched to a gene: 6. CDR3 length equals 15 residues. CDR3 DNA: TGTGCCAGCAGCTTGGTACGGGGGGGCTCGAATGAGCAGTTCTTC. Translating gives CASSLVRGGSNEQFF. Full variable domain (missing parts from reference TRBV5-6 and TRBJ2-1): DAGVTQSPTHLIKTRGQQVTLRCSPKSGHDTVSWYQQALGQGPQFIFQYYEEEERQRGNFPDRFSGHQFPNYSSELNVNALLLGDSALYLCASSLVRGGSNEQFFGPGTRLTVL.

This clonotype has just one count. The J gene is TRBJ1-5, the V gene TRBV3-1; the D is unclear. This CDR3 is built from 15 residues. Germline V gene lookup returns CDR1 LGHDT and CDR2 YNNKEL (reference sequence). Deletions cut 1 base from V and 5 bases from J, with 12 bases between. The CDR3 nucleotides are TGTGCCAGCAGCCAAGGCTCAACAAGCTATCAGCCCCAGCATTTT. Amino acids: CASSQGSTSYQPQHF.

The rearrangement joins TRBV27 to TRBJ2-1; D is perhaps TRBD1 (6 bases). This CDR3 has 12 residues. V dropped 2 bases and J dropped 9 bases, with 8 bases sitting between them. Germline values: CDR1 MNHEY, CDR2 SMNVEV (reference sequence). The CDR3 sequence is CASSLGGSEQFF. CDR3 bases: TGTGCCAGCAGTTTAGGGGGCAGTGAGCAGTTCTTC.

This chain joins TRBV4-2 and TRBJ1-1, with D uncertain. The germline CDR1 and CDR2 sequences are LGHNA and YNFKEQ. This CDR3 comprises 12 residues. Between the trimmed V and J ends, which lost 0 bases and 2 bases, there was a span of 1 base. CDR3 bases: TGTGCCAGCAGCCAAGATAACACTGAAGCTTTCTTT. Translation gives CASSQDNTEAFF.